The 11 T cell receptor beta chains below all came from one sample that was sequenced in a study of shared clonotypes between healthy human individuals (dated by TCRdb to about 2020). Receptor libraries were prepared by the immunoSEQ multiplex PCR assay. TCRdb obtained this table from immuneACCESS and retained in-frame rearrangements with V and J assigned. These tables miss some clones; where compared with another copy, unresolved V genes account for less than half of the shortfall, and the remainder is unexplained. The sample table contains 110,000 or so clones; only one count was recorded for 68% of them. The ten largest clones add up to about 24% of the sample. Sample: memory CD8+ T cells sorted from blood. The cell subset or site tag for this specimen amounts to: CD45RO+ cells pooled with CCR7-negative TemRA cells. The receptors were gathered from a woman in her thirties in good health.

This chain links TRBV5-1 with TRBJ1-1; no clear D gene. From germline, CDR1 is SGHRS and CDR2 YFSETQ. The CDR3 has 15 residues. The V and J ends lost 5 bases and 5 bases respectively, with 19 bases between them. The CDR3 coding sequence is TGCGCCAGCAGATGGAATCTCCGCCTGGGGACTGAAGCTTTCTTT. It yields the protein CASRWNLRLGTEAFF.

The rearrangement joins TRBV4-1 to TRBJ2-5; tentatively, D is TRBD1 or TRBD2 (7 bases each). The CDR3 extends over 15 amino acids. Germline-derived CDR1 and CDR2 are MGHRA and YSYEKL. V was clipped by 4 bases and J by 3 bases, with 15 bases between them. The CDR3 sequence is CASSLSGTEKETQYF. The CDR3 nucleotides read TGCGCCAGCAGCCTCAGCGGGACAGAGAAAGAGACCCAGTACTTC.

This clone was seen a few times. V is TRBV15 and J is TRBJ2-6, with TRBD2 identical over 7 bases. The CDR3 runs to 16 residues. Trimming at V came to 4 bases and at J to 0 bases, leaving 3 bases not matched to a gene. Per the germline V gene, CDR1 is LNHNV and CDR2 is YYDKDF (reference sequence). CDR3: CATSMGGGSGANVLTF. CDR3 in DNA: TGTGCCACCAGCATGGGGGGGGGCTCTGGGGCCAACGTCCTGACTTTC.

This clone was counted between two and nine times. The chain joins TRBV29-1 to TRBJ2-5; 10 nucleotides agree with TRBD1. The DNA end is a closer match to TRBJ2-7, so the J assignment may be wrong. Germline CDR1 is SQVTM and CDR2 is ANQGSEA. The CDR3 sequence is 13 residues long. The CDR3 here is CSVPGGDRGEQYF. In nucleotides, the CDR3 is TGCAGCGTTCCGGGAGGGGACAGGGGCGAGCAGTACTTC.

This chain uses TRBV5-1 with TRBJ1-2, with D unresolved. The length of the CDR3 is 17 residues. From germline, CDR1 is SGHRS and CDR2 YFSETQ. V was cut by 0 bases and J by 1 base, with 16 bases left in between. The CDR3 DNA reads TGCGCCAGCAGCTTGGACGCGCGGCAGGACCATAACTATGGCTACACCTTC. The encoded protein is CASSLDARQDHNYGYTF. Together with reference TRBV5-1 and TRBJ1-2, the CDR3 gives the full variable domain: KAGVTQTPRYLIKTRGQQVTLSCSPISGHRSVSWYQQTPGQGLQFLFEYFSETQRNKGNFPGRFSGRQFSNSRSEMNVSTLELGDSALYLCASSLDARQDHNYGYTFGSGTRLTVV.

The chain is built from TRBV20-1 and TRBJ2-7; no clear D gene. V lost 3 bases and J 3 bases, leaving 6 bases between the germline ends. The CDR3 has 11 residues. Germline loops: CDR1 DFQATT, CDR2 SNEGSKA (reference sequence). Here the CDR3 DNA reads TGCAGTGCTAGCCCAAACTACGAGCAGTACTTC. It translates to CSASPNYEQYF.

The chain links TRBV25-1 to TRBJ2-7; perhaps TRBD2 as D (6 bases). This CDR3 has 14 amino acids. CDR1 is MGHDK, CDR2 SYGVNS, per germline. V was trimmed by 7 bases and J by 0 bases, leaving 13 bases between them. CDR3 nucleotide sequence: TGTGCCAGCACCTGGGGGGATCCCTCCTACGAGCAGTACTTC. Translating gives CASTWGDPSYEQYF.

The chain couples TRBV5-1 to TRBJ2-1; 8 nucleotides match TRBD2. V was pared by 2 bases and J by 8 bases, with 15 bases of the junction left unmatched. From germline, CDR1 is SGHRS and CDR2 YFSETQ. The CDR3 spans 17 residues. CDR3: CASSFPLREALSDEQFF. CDR3 nucleotides: TGCGCCAGCAGCTTTCCTTTGCGGGAGGCCCTGAGCGATGAGCAGTTCTTC.

The chain links TRBV19 to TRBJ1-3, with D uncertain. Per the germline V gene, CDR1 is LNHDA and CDR2 is SQIVND (reference sequence). This CDR3 region has 15 residues. With 8 bases removed from V and 0 bases from J, the gap between germline ends came to 14 bases. CDR3 amino acids: CASRGRPHSGNTIYF. The CDR3 DNA is TGTGCCAGTCGCGGGCGGCCCCACTCTGGAAACACCATATATTTT.

The chain joins TRBV5-1 to TRBJ2-2; 9 bases match TRBD2. CDR1 is SGHRS and CDR2 is YFSETQ in the germline V gene. CDR3 size: 14 residues. V lost 5 bases to trimming and J lost 3 bases; unmatched junction nucleotides: 2. This CDR3 is CASRQRGDTGELFF. The CDR3 DNA sequence: TGCGCCAGCAGGCAGCGGGGGGACACCGGGGAGCTGTTTTTT.

The rearrangement joins TRBV18 to TRBJ1-1; a possible D gene is TRBD1 (5 bases). Trimming left V 4 bases short and J 7 bases short, with 10 bases between. The CDR3 is made up of 12 amino acids. In germline, CDR1 is KGHSH, CDR2 LQKENI. The CDR3 is CASSRQGGEAFF. Here the CDR3 DNA reads TGTGCCAGCTCACGGCAGGGTGGTGAAGCTTTCTTT. The complete variable domain, with remaining parts taken from reference TRBV18 and TRBJ1-1, reads NAGVMQNPRHLVRRRGQEARLRCSPMKGHSHVYWYRQLPEEGLKFMVYLQKENIIDESGMPKERFSAEFPKEGPSILRIQQVVRGDSAAYFCASSRQGGEAFFGQGTRLTVV.